The source of this T cell receptor beta chain is a study of blood T cell repertoires in COVID-19. Study-wide context: The United States, Italy and Spain provided the acute and convalescent COVID-19 samples. From T cells, B-cell-depleted T cells, or PBMCs came the material, which was cDNA or gDNA.

As originally analysed: Reference gene primer amplification gave estimated nucleated cell counts. The data were produced by immunoSEQ multiplex PCR, yet TCRdb's version contains in-frame clones alone and is incomplete. V and J calls and clone size are as listed in that table; D and trimming were resolved from the DNA. The repertoire has roughly 260,000 clones, about four fifths of them found once; the top ten carry about 4.5%. Germline V CDR1 and CDR2: ENHRY, SYGVKD. This CDR3 has 12 residues. Trimming cost V 6 bases and J 6 bases; bases outside gene matches: 3. The V and J genes are TRBV10-3 and TRBJ1-1, with TRBD1 matching 8 bases. The source is an older woman with acute or convalescent COVID-19. The source material was peripheral blood. CDR3 nucleotide sequence: TGTGCCATCAGCGACAGGGGAGCTGAAGCTTTCTTT. It yields the protein CAISDRGAEAFF.